Below, one TCR beta chain is given with its context. The specificity of this receptor is unknown. No quality values exist for individual bases; no much larger clone is one base distant. Libraries were made using the immunoSEQ multiplex PCR assay. Drawn from immuneACCESS, this table holds only the in-frame rearrangements with V and J called that TCRdb kept. Clones are partly lost; checked studies trace under half to an unresolved V gene and leave the rest unexplained. The sample table holds some 80,000 clones, of which 92% were seen once. Around 2.6% of the sample lies in the top ten. This sample was taken from a study of T cell changes during pregnancy in multiple sclerosis (dated by TCRdb to the late 2010s). About the study as a whole: The study looked at changes in the T cell repertoire across pregnancy in women with multiple sclerosis.

In the germline V gene, CDR1 corresponds to MGHRA and CDR2 to YSYEKL. Ends trimmed: V by 0 bases, J by 7 bases; bases unmatched to a gene: 12. The cysteine opens and the phenylalanine closes a CDR3 of 17 amino acids. Just CDR3 DNA is preserved here, 51 bases in frame from base 1. The starting material was peripheral blood, obtained before pregnancy. This clonotype was obtained from a female donor with multiple sclerosis, enrolled in a pregnancy study. The chain employs TRBV4-1 and TRBJ2-7; 10 central bases correspond to TRBD1. CDR3 loop: CASSQEGRTGGFGEQYF. The DNA reads as follows: TGCGCCAGCAGCCAAGAAGGTCGGACAGGGGGTTTCGGGGAGCAGTACTTC.